These 24 T cell receptor beta chains originate from one sample sequenced in a study of post-analysis software for immune sequencing data. Overall study results and limits: Patients had higher frequencies than controls of five TRBV segments, including TRBV5-6, TRBV5-1 and TRBV20-1.

Presence of unique molecular identifiers characterized the TCR beta cDNA libraries. In TCRdb, the PCR reads were re-called with MiXCR into one record per CDR3 protein. The profile shows about half a million distinct CDR3 sequences, 34% of them singletons. No antigen has been identified for these receptors. The sample comprised blood. All receptors derive from a girl under 18 with multiple sclerosis.

This clonotype turned up a few times. V gene TRBV12-3 or TRBV12-4 combines with J gene TRBJ1-2, with 7 bases matching TRBD1. The CDR3 is made up of 14 amino acids. Unmatched junction bases numbered 8, after V lost 6 bases and J lost 4 bases. The CDR3 region is CASRRTGAVYGYTF. In nucleotides, the CDR3 is TGTGCCAGCAGACGCACAGGGGCAGTCTATGGCTACACCTTC.

The gene calls are TRBV15 and TRBJ2-3, with 8 bases that match TRBD2. Germline-derived CDR1 and CDR2 are LNHNV and YYDKDF (reference sequence). Trimming took 2 bases from V and 2 from J; bases not matched to a gene: 3. This CDR3 has 15 amino acids. CDR3 in DNA: TGTGCCACCAGCAGACCCGGGGGGGCCACAGATACGCAGTATTTT. Translation gives CATSRPGGATDTQYF.

This clonotype was seen ten or more times. The rearrangement joins TRBV6-1 to TRBJ1-2, with a weak D call TRBD1 (6 bases). Per germline, CDR1 MNHNS and CDR2 SASEGT. V was cut by 5 bases and J by 6 bases, with 16 bases left in between. The CDR3 contains 14 residues. In DNA, the CDR3 is TGTGCCAGCAGTTTGGACAGCTTAGTTGATGGCTACACCTTC. The encoded protein is CASSLDSLVDGYTF.

This chain links TRBV9 with TRBJ1-1; TRBD1 is a possible D gene (5 bases). CDR3 length equals 15 residues. Trimming took off 4 bases at V and 4 bases at J, with 17 bases between the two ends. The V gene's germline CDR1 is SGDLS and CDR2 YYNGEE. CDR3 sequence: CASSTQPGGGTEAFF. The CDR3 bases are TGTGCCAGCAGCACCCAACCTGGCGGGGGCACTGAAGCTTTCTTT.

The chain has TRBV6-2 or TRBV6-3 and TRBJ1-2; perhaps TRBD1 as D (6 bases). Trimming pared 2 bases from V and 3 bases from J, leaving 16 bases between. Germline V gene data show CDR1 as MNHEY and CDR2 as SVGEGT. The CDR3 spans 16 residues. CDR3 nucleotides: TGTGCCAGCAGTTACCCAAGGGGACATGTCGACTATGGCTACACCTTC. Translated: CASSYPRGHVDYGYTF.

The table lists this clonotype with a few counts. The rearrangement links TRBV7-6 to TRBJ2-3, with a weak D call TRBD1 (6 bases). The V gene lost 0 bases and the J gene lost 5 bases, with 9 bases spanning the gap. CDR3 length: 14 residues. CDR1 and CDR2 from the germline V gene are SGHVS and FNYEAQ. CDR3 residues: CASSLAGALDTQYF. Here the CDR3 DNA reads TGTGCCAGCAGCTTAGCGGGGGCCCTAGATACGCAGTATTTT.

This clonotype was recorded a few times. The genes are TRBV12-3 or TRBV12-4 and TRBJ2-7; D is undetermined. This CDR3 spans 13 amino acids. Trimming cost V 5 bases and J 5 bases, with 13 bases left between them. DNA of the CDR3: TGTGCCAGCAGTCCCTCCCAACGGGACGAGCAGTACTTC. Translating it yields CASSPSQRDEQYF.

The chain recombines TRBV20-1 with TRBJ1-2, with D tentatively TRBD1 (5 bases). The CDR3 is 14 amino acids. Trimming pared 3 bases from V and 0 bases from J, leaving 11 bases between. Germline loops: CDR1 DFQATT, CDR2 SNEGSKA (reference sequence). The CDR3 region is CSARSGTANYGYTF. DNA of the CDR3: TGCAGTGCTAGGTCCGGGACGGCTAACTATGGCTACACCTTC.

This clonotype was detected once. The chain employs TRBV20-1 and TRBJ2-1, with 11 bases that match TRBD2. This CDR3 contains 16 residues. The V gene's germline CDR1 is DFQATT and CDR2 SNEGSKA (reference sequence). V shed 5 bases, J shed 5 bases, and the junction held 11 bases outside the gene matches. The DNA of the CDR3 is TGCAGTGCTCGTAAGGTTGGGACTAGCGGAAACAATGAGCAGTTCTTC. Its protein is CSARKVGTSGNNEQFF.

This clonotype has only a few counts. The chain combines TRBV7-2 with TRBJ2-7; 9 bases map to TRBD2. The DNA end is more similar to TRBJ2-5, so the J call may be wrong. The CDR3 loop spans 15 amino acids. Germline V gene sequence: CDR1 SGHTA, CDR2 FQGNSA. CDR3 amino acids: CASSISGGRPGTQYF. CDR3 nucleotide sequence: TGTGCCAGCAGCATCAGCGGGGGGCGTCCAGGGACCCAGTACTTC.

The V and J genes are TRBV20-1 and TRBJ2-7; D perhaps matches TRBD2 (6 bases). Germline V lookup: CDR1 DFQATT, CDR2 SNEGSKA (reference sequence). V lost 4 bases to trimming and J lost 0 bases, with 7 bases between them. This CDR3 has 12 residues. The CDR3 here is CSATSDSYEQYF. For the CDR3, the DNA is TGCAGTGCTACTAGCGACTCCTACGAGCAGTACTTC.

This clonotype appeared a single time. The gene calls are TRBV6-5 and TRBJ1-2; TRBD1 might be the D (6 bases). Trimming removed 6 bases from V and 4 bases from J, with 12 bases in between. The germline V gene encodes CDR1 MNHEY and CDR2 SVGAGI. The CDR3 totals 13 residues. CDR3 sequence: CASSTGHPYGYTF. The CDR3 DNA is TGTGCCAGCAGCACGGGACACCCCTATGGCTACACCTTC.

There are a few counts of this clonotype. The genes are TRBV7-3 and TRBJ2-5, with D possibly called TRBD1 or TRBD2 (5 bases each). V lost 4 bases and J lost 4, with 13 bases in between. The CDR3 runs 14 residues. Germline V gene data show CDR1 as SGHTA and CDR2 as FQGTGA. Here the CDR3 reads CASSSSFGGETQYF. CDR3 bases: TGTGCCAGCAGCTCCTCTTTTGGGGGAGAGACCCAGTACTTC.

As for this clonotype: The junction differs from germline at one of its ends, possibly a read error. The chain recombines TRBV6-2 or TRBV6-3 with TRBJ1-2; D is uncertain. The CDR3 spans 17 residues. The germline CDR1 and CDR2 sequences are MNHEY and SVGEGT. CDR3 protein: CASNYSRWDLANYGYTF. DNA of the CDR3: TGTGCCAGCAATTACTCACGTTGGGATCTAGCTAACTATGGCTACACCTTC.

The V and J genes are TRBV12-3 or TRBV12-4 and TRBJ2-2, with TRBD1 identical over 7 bases. The CDR3 consists of 15 residues. V shed 3 bases, J shed 1 base, and the junction held 2 bases outside the gene matches. The CDR3 bases are TGTGCCAGCAGTTTCGGACAGGAGAACACCGGGGAGCTGTTTTTT. Residues: CASSFGQENTGELFF.

At least ten counts were recorded for this clonotype. The chain links TRBV29-1 to TRBJ2-7, with D uncertain. Germline V lookup: CDR1 SQVTM, CDR2 ANQGSEA. The CDR3 loop spans 12 amino acids. The V end lost 4 bases, the J end lost 2 bases, and 9 bases lay between the germline ends. As DNA, the CDR3 is TGCAGCGTTGTGGCCAGGACCTACGAGCAGTACTTC. Amino acid sequence: CSVVARTYEQYF.

The J gene is TRBJ2-7, the V gene TRBV29-1; D is perhaps TRBD2 (6 bases). Per the germline V gene, CDR1 is SQVTM and CDR2 is ANQGSEA. V was shortened by 3 bases and J by 3 bases, with 15 bases between the two germline ends. The CDR3 consists of 14 residues. CDR3 nucleotides: TGCAGCGTTGAGGGGGGTTCGGGGATCTACGAGCAGTACTTC. Residues: CSVEGGSGIYEQYF.

This clonotype was detected only a few times. The V gene is TRBV20-1, the J gene TRBJ1-1; D may be TRBD1 (5 bases). CDR3 length: 12 amino acids. V lost 6 bases, J lost 5 bases, and 13 bases lay in between. Germline V gene sequence: CDR1 DFQATT, CDR2 SNEGSKA (reference sequence). The CDR3 DNA sequence: TGCAGTGCCACTTCAGGGTTAACTGAAGCTTTCTTT. Its protein product is CSATSGLTEAFF.

V gene TRBV5-1 combines with J gene TRBJ1-2, with D unresolved. Germline values: CDR1 SGHRS, CDR2 YFSETQ. Trimming took 1 base from V and 4 from J, leaving 14 bases between them. The CDR3 spans 15 residues. The CDR3 is CASSLWSTEVYGYTF. For the CDR3, the DNA is TGCGCCAGCAGCTTGTGGTCCACAGAAGTCTATGGCTACACCTTC.

Turning to this clonotype: One end of the junction is discordant with germline, which a read error may explain. The chain employs TRBV28 and TRBJ2-3; D gene unclear. The CDR3 consists of 13 residues. From germline, CDR1 is MDHEN and CDR2 SYDVKM. The CDR3 reads CASSLGGVDTRYF. The CDR3 nucleotides read TGTGCCAGCAGTTTGGGCGGAGTGGATACGCGGTATTTT.

The J gene is TRBJ2-1, the V gene TRBV20-1; TRBD2 matches 10 bases. The germline V gene has CDR1 DFQATT and CDR2 SNEGSKA (reference sequence). The CDR3 consists of 15 residues. Trimming cost V 6 bases and J 5 bases; bases outside gene matches: 10. The CDR3 sequence is CSATPGTSVHNEQFF. The CDR3 DNA reads as TGCAGTGCGACGCCCGGGACTAGCGTCCACAATGAGCAGTTCTTC.

This clonotype was observed a handful of times. This chain connects TRBV5-1 to TRBJ2-2; a weak D match, TRBD1 (6 bases). V dropped 4 bases and J dropped 7 bases, with 20 bases sitting between them. Looked up from germline, CDR1 is SGHRS and CDR2 is YFSETQ. This CDR3 region has 16 residues. The CDR3 DNA sequence: TGCGCCAGCAGCACTGGACAGAGCCTTGGAGGCGGGGAGCTGTTTTTT. Translation: CASSTGQSLGGGELFF.

Notes on this clonotype: A read error may explain this, as a much larger clone is one base away. The V and J genes are TRBV29-1 and TRBJ2-5; possibly TRBD2 for D (6 bases). Trimming took 4 bases from V and 5 from J, leaving 11 bases between them. The CDR3 runs 12 residues. CDR1 SQVTM and CDR2 ANQGSEA come from the germline V gene. CDR3 nucleotides: TGCAGCGTTGGCGTAGGAGGGGAGACCCAGTACTTC. This sequence encodes CSVGVGGETQYF.

This sequence joins TRBV4-1 and TRBJ2-5, with D unresolved. The CDR3 sequence is 13 residues long. Germline V lookup: CDR1 MGHRA, CDR2 YSYEKL. V was pared by 4 bases and J by 5 bases, with 11 bases between. The CDR3 sequence: CASSPVPMETQYF. The CDR3 DNA reads as TGCGCCAGCAGCCCGGTTCCCATGGAGACCCAGTACTTC.